This TCR beta chain was profiled in a study of blood T cell repertoires in COVID-19. On the study more broadly: COVID-19 samples from acute and convalescent phases originated in the United States, Italy and Spain. In each case, the material was cDNA or gDNA derived from T cells, B-cell-depleted T cells, or PBMCs.

This clone was counted between two and nine times. CDR3 size: 13 residues. Trimming shortened V by 6 bases and J by 4 bases, and 12 bases separated the two germline ends. Looked up from germline, CDR1 is SNHLY and CDR2 is FYNNEI. Per the study methods: Nucleated cell number was recorded as an estimate derived from reference gene primer amplification. TCRdb's table, derived via immunoSEQ multiplex PCR, lists solely in-frame clones and lacks some. V and J calls and clone size are those listed in that table; D and trimming were worked out from the DNA. Of some 230,000 clones listed, 75% to 85% are singletons.

The sample was peripheral blood. The chain joins TRBV2 to TRBJ2-5; D possibly corresponds to TRBD1 (5 bases). This clonotype was sampled from a woman between 50 and 59 years old with acute or convalescent COVID-19. For the CDR3, the DNA is TGTGCCAGCAGGGCAGGGCTGACAGAGACCCAGTACTTC. This sequence encodes CASRAGLTETQYF.